One and the same sample provided the 32 T cell receptor beta chains below, sequenced in a study of T cells expressing NK-cell markers. TCRdb re-called the 5' RACE reads and shows each CDR3 protein once, DNA omitted. The table for this sample gives approximately 460,000 distinct CDR3 sequences. Material: blood T cells: a sorted CD56 or NKG2C T cell subset, CD4+ or CD8+ T cells, or bulk PBMC T cells (not recorded which). The receptors originated from a woman between 18 and 75 years old in good health.

The chain has TRBV6-1 and TRBJ1-5; TCRdb's assignment of TRBD1 cannot be checked, as there is no DNA. The germline gives CDR1 MNHNS, CDR2 SASEGT. The CDR3 covers 15 residues. Here the CDR3 reads CASSLTGGIFQPQHF.

The chain uses TRBV6-5 and TRBJ2-2; as DNA is missing, the TRBD1 call by TCRdb cannot be tested. Germline V CDR1 and CDR2: MNHEY, SVGAGI. The CDR3 contains 15 residues. This CDR3 is CASSYDGGRTGELFF.

The CDR3 sequence: CASSYVFNEQFF. This sequence joins TRBV6-6 and TRBJ2-1. Germline V gene sequence: CDR1 MNHNY, CDR2 SVGAGI (reference sequence). This CDR3 region has 12 residues.

V and J are TRBV7-2 and TRBJ2-5; TCRdb selects TRBD2, and the lack of DNA leaves this call unchecked. This CDR3 region has 13 residues. The germline CDR1 and CDR2 sequences are SGHTA and FQGNSA. CDR3 residues: CASSLQRDESQYF.

The gene calls are TRBV29-1 and TRBJ1-3; TCRdb lists TRBD1, though no DNA is available to test this call. The V gene's germline CDR1 is SQVTM and CDR2 ANQGSEA. This CDR3 comprises 15 residues. This CDR3 is CSVVGTPISGNTIYF. Combining the CDR3 with reference TRBV29-1 and TRBJ1-3 gives the whole variable domain SAVISQKPSRDICQRGTSLTIQCQVDSQVTMMFWYRQQPGQSLTLIATANQGSEATYESGFVIDKFPISRPNLTFSTLTVSNMSPEDSSIYLCSVVGTPISGNTIYFGEGSWLTVV.

This chain joins TRBV12-3 or TRBV12-4 and TRBJ1-1. The CDR3 is 15 residues long. CDR3 in amino acids: CASSLSSAKSTEAFF.

The chain combines TRBV5-1 with TRBJ2-1; TCRdb outputs TRBD2, but without DNA this stays unchecked. CDR3 length equals 16 residues. Germline V gives CDR1 SGHRS, CDR2 YFSETQ. CDR3: CASSPPGQRESNEQFF.

The rearrangement uses TRBV12-3 or TRBV12-4 and TRBJ1-2; TCRdb's D gene call, TRBD1, goes unchecked for lack of DNA. The CDR3 is made up of 13 amino acids. The CDR3: CASSLDRGGGYTF.

The rearrangement uses TRBV15 and TRBJ2-7; the TCRdb D gene call, TRBD1, has no DNA to confirm it. The CDR3 spans 14 residues. In germline, CDR1 is LNHNV, CDR2 YYDKDF (reference sequence). CDR3: CATTPGTDGYEQYF.

The chain is built from TRBV28 and TRBJ2-7; lacking DNA, the TRBD2 call made by TCRdb goes unchecked. Germline CDR1 and CDR2: MDHEN and SYDVKM. The CDR3 covers 14 residues. The CDR3 here is CASSFLADQHEQYF. The whole variable domain, remainder taken from reference TRBV28 and TRBJ2-7, is DVKVTQSSRYLVKRTGEKVFLECVQDMDHENMFWYRQDPGLGLRLIYFSYDVKMKEKGDIPEGYSVSREKKERFSLILESASTNQTSMYLCASSFLADQHEQYFGPGTRLTVT.

This chain connects TRBV18 to TRBJ1-5. Germline CDR1 KGHSH, CDR2 LQKENI. This CDR3 contains 13 residues. This CDR3 reads CASSPPERQPQHF.

The rearrangement links TRBV6-2 or TRBV6-3 to TRBJ1-5. Per the germline V gene, CDR1 is MNHEY and CDR2 is SVGEGT. This CDR3 is built from 11 residues. CDR3 sequence: CASSYPGAQHF.

This rearrangement joins TRBV5-1 to TRBJ2-2; TCRdb lists TRBD2, though no DNA is available to test this call. CDR1 is SGHRS, CDR2 YFSETQ, per germline. The CDR3 runs 15 residues. CDR3 region: CASNRQGWDTGELFF.

This chain uses TRBV27 with TRBJ2-3. Germline-derived CDR1 and CDR2 are MNHEY and SMNVEV (reference sequence). The CDR3 sequence is 16 residues long. This CDR3 reads CASSLRLYRLTDTQYF.

V usage is TRBV7-2 and J usage is TRBJ1-6; TCRdb returns TRBD1, unconfirmable since there is no DNA. The CDR3 covers 13 residues. Germline V gives CDR1 SGHTA, CDR2 FQGNSA. The CDR3 sequence is CASSRQVNSPLHF.

J is TRBJ2-2 and V is TRBV12-3 or TRBV12-4; TCRdb calls TRBD1, which cannot be checked without DNA. This CDR3 has 15 residues. The CDR3 here is CASSTRQGATGELFF.

The chain has TRBV11-2 and TRBJ1-1; TCRdb's D gene call, TRBD1, goes unchecked for lack of DNA. From germline, CDR1 is SGHAT and CDR2 FQNNGV. This CDR3 has 15 residues. CDR3: CASSLPRGGFDEAFF.

The rearrangement links TRBV7-2 to TRBJ2-3; TCRdb outputs TRBD1, but without DNA this stays unchecked. The germline V gene encodes CDR1 SGHTA and CDR2 FQGNSA. The CDR3 consists of 17 residues. The CDR3 sequence is CASSLAVGGTGVDTQYF.

The chain combines TRBV4-1 with TRBJ1-5; the D call of TRBD1 rests on TCRdb alone, since no DNA is present to check it. Germline lookup yields CDR1 MGHRA and CDR2 YSYEKL. The CDR3 covers 16 residues. The CDR3 sequence: CASSQDRGGGNQPQHF.

The chain employs TRBV20-1 and TRBJ1-1. Germline V gene sequence: CDR1 DFQATT, CDR2 SNEGSKA (reference sequence). This CDR3 is 13 amino acids long. The CDR3 loop reads CSASRTENTEAFF.

The chain employs TRBV2 and TRBJ1-6. This CDR3 comprises 17 residues. Germline V gives CDR1 SNHLY, CDR2 FYNNEI. The CDR3 region is CASASLRLQGRTSPLHF. Supplemented by reference TRBV2 and TRBJ1-6, the full variable domain reads EPEVTQTPSHQVTQMGQEVILRCVPISNHLYFYWYRQILGQKVEFLVSFYNNEISEKSEIFDDQFSVERPDGSNFTLKIRSTKLEDSAMYFCASASLRLQGRTSPLHFGNGTRLTVT.

This rearrangement joins TRBV18 to TRBJ2-1; TCRdb designates TRBD2, a call that cannot be tested without DNA. Germline assignment: CDR1 KGHSH and CDR2 LQKENI. CDR3 length: 17 amino acids. This chain's CDR3 is CASSPPTSGGPYNEQFF.

The rearrangement links TRBV5-6 to TRBJ2-7; lacking DNA, the TRBD1 call made by TCRdb goes unchecked. Germline CDR1 and CDR2: SGHDT and YYEEEE. CDR3 size: 16 residues. CDR3: CASSLQSGQVTYEQYF. Full variable domain (remainder filled in from reference TRBV5-6 and TRBJ2-7): DAGVTQSPTHLIKTRGQQVTLRCSPKSGHDTVSWYQQALGQGPQFIFQYYEEEERQRGNFPDRFSGHQFPNYSSELNVNALLLGDSALYLCASSLQSGQVTYEQYFGPGTRLTVT.

This chain uses TRBV2 with TRBJ2-3; the D call of TRBD2 rests on TCRdb alone, since no DNA is present to check it. This CDR3 comprises 15 residues. Germline CDR1 is SNHLY and CDR2 is FYNNEI. Here the CDR3 reads CASSVGTSLTDTQYF.

The gene calls are TRBV28 and TRBJ1-6; the D call of TRBD1 rests on TCRdb alone, since no DNA is present to check it. Germline CDR1 is MDHEN and CDR2 is SYDVKM. CDR3 length: 14 residues. CDR3 region: CASSFPVGISPLHF.

This sequence joins TRBV29-1 and TRBJ1-2; TCRdb's D call of TRBD1 is untestable without DNA. The V gene's germline CDR1 is SQVTM and CDR2 ANQGSEA. The CDR3 is made up of 14 amino acids. CDR3 region: CSVEDPGTGVGYTF.

The V call is TRBV5-1, the J call TRBJ1-4; TCRdb designates TRBD1, a call that cannot be tested without DNA. Germline CDR1 and CDR2: SGHRS and YFSETQ. The CDR3 is 18 amino acids. The CDR3: CASRPGQTRLATNEKLFF.

The chain uses TRBV19 and TRBJ2-5. Germline V gene data show CDR1 as LNHDA and CDR2 as SQIVND (reference sequence). This CDR3 spans 13 amino acids. This CDR3 reads CASSPIFGETQYF.

The chain uses TRBV20-1 and TRBJ1-4; the TCRdb D gene call, TRBD1, has no DNA to confirm it. This CDR3 contains 15 residues. The germline V gene has CDR1 DFQATT and CDR2 SNEGSKA (reference sequence). CDR3 in amino acids: CSARPRGHWGEKLFF.

The chain couples TRBV14 to TRBJ1-2; the D gene TCRdb calls, TRBD1, cannot be checked with no DNA. CDR3 length: 14 residues. The germline V gene encodes CDR1 SGHDN and CDR2 FVKESK. The CDR3: CASSQDLYRGGYTF.

V gene TRBV9 combines with J gene TRBJ2-3; TCRdb's D gene call, TRBD1, goes unchecked for lack of DNA. The CDR3 spans 15 residues. Looked up from germline, CDR1 is SGDLS and CDR2 is YYNGEE. The CDR3 is CASSARDRSTDTQYF. Combining the CDR3 with reference TRBV9 and TRBJ2-3 gives the whole variable domain DSGVTQTPKHLITATGQRVTLRCSPRSGDLSVYWYQQSLDQGLQFLIQYYNGEERAKGNILERFSAQQFPDLHSELNLSSLELGDSALYFCASSARDRSTDTQYFGPGTRLTVL.

The gene calls are TRBV20-1 and TRBJ1-5. This CDR3 is 15 amino acids long. CDR1 DFQATT and CDR2 SNEGSKA come from the germline V gene (reference sequence). This CDR3 reads CSASPDTHSNQPQHF.